One sample yielded the 9 T cell receptor beta chains listed below, sequenced in a study of blood T cell repertoires in COVID-19. Here immunoSEQ multiplex PCR was the method, and the copy in TCRdb shows in-frame clones only, minus some. The sample has around 94,000 clones; 75% to 90% are singletons. The sequenced material came from peripheral blood. These receptors were obtained from a human donor in a cohort sampled during active COVID-19.

The chain links TRBV7-2 to TRBJ2-1; TRBD2 matches at 8 bases. Losses at the gene ends were 5 bases for V and 5 bases for J; bases not matched to a gene: 17. This CDR3 comprises 18 residues. Germline V gene sequence: CDR1 SGHTA, CDR2 FQGNSA. CDR3 sequence reads: CASSPLGSGGQLHNEQFF. The CDR3 nucleotides read TGTGCCAGCAGCCCATTAGGGAGCGGGGGCCAACTACACAATGAGCAGTTCTTC.

The chain's CDR3 is CASSPTSGGAPAQYF. CDR3 DNA sequence: TGTGCCAGCAGCCCTACTAGCGGGGGGGCCCCGGCGCAGTATTTT. This chain uses TRBV7-9 with TRBJ2-3, with 13 bases fitting TRBD2. The CDR3 loop spans 15 amino acids. Germline V gene data show CDR1 as SEHNR and CDR2 as FQNEAQ (reference sequence). The junction had 9 bases not matched to a gene; V was cut back by 5 bases and J by 10 bases.

The gene calls are TRBV11-2 and TRBJ1-3; unclear D gene. The CDR3 totals 15 residues. The ends were cut back, 1 base at V and 2 bases at J, with 9 bases in the middle. The germline CDR1 and CDR2 sequences are SGHAT and FQNNGV. CDR3 amino acids: CASSLAGGAGNTIYF. Written as DNA, the CDR3 is TGTGCCAGCAGCTTAGCGGGCGGGGCTGGAAACACCATATATTTT.

Note on this clone: At one end the junction does not follow the germline gene, possibly because of a read error. The chain recombines TRBV3-1 (or the pseudogene TRBV3-2) with TRBJ2-3; 11 nucleotides line up with TRBD1. This CDR3 is 14 amino acids long. Per the germline V gene, CDR1 is LGHDT and CDR2 is YNNKEL (reference sequence). CDR3 bases: TGTGCCACAACTTGGACAGGGGGCACAGGTACGCAGTATTTT. As protein: CATTWTGGTGTQYF.

V is TRBV6-5 and J is TRBJ2-5; D is uncertain. CDR1 MNHEY and CDR2 SVGAGI come from the germline V gene. Trimming removed 6 bases at V and 1 base at J, with 6 bases between. The CDR3 has 12 amino acids. This chain's CDR3 is CASRSSQETQYF. CDR3 DNA sequence: TGTGCCAGCAGGAGCTCCCAAGAGACCCAGTACTTC.

V and J are TRBV27 and TRBJ2-1, with TRBD2 matching over 10 bases. CDR1 is MNHEY and CDR2 is SMNVEV in the germline V gene (reference sequence). V shed 5 bases and J 6 bases; nucleotides not matched to a gene: 10. The CDR3 is 16 residues long. In DNA, the CDR3 is TGTGCCAGCAGTCCCTGGGCCAGCGGGGGGGCCAATGAGCAGTTCTTC. This codes for CASSPWASGGANEQFF.

This rearrangement joins TRBV7-9 to TRBJ2-1; 16 nucleotides line up with TRBD2. Germline V CDR1 and CDR2: SEHNR, FQNEAQ (reference sequence). Unmatched junction bases numbered 4, after V lost 5 bases and J lost 0 bases. This CDR3 has 18 amino acids. CDR3 nucleotide sequence: TGTGCCAGCAGCCGGGGACTAGCGGGGGGGAGCTCCTACAATGAGCAGTTCTTC. This translates into CASSRGLAGGSSYNEQFF.

V is TRBV3-1 (or the pseudogene TRBV3-2) and J is TRBJ2-3; TRBD2 aligns across 10 bases. Germline V gene sequence: CDR1 LGHDT, CDR2 YNNKEL (reference sequence). The CDR3 is made up of 15 amino acids. V lost 4 bases, J lost 5 bases, and 6 bases stayed unmatched. CDR3 coding DNA: TGTGCCAGCAGCCGGGGGACTAGCGACGGAGATACGCAGTATTTT. Residues: CASSRGTSDGDTQYF.

The chain combines TRBV19 with TRBJ1-1; D is undetermined. Germline values: CDR1 LNHDA, CDR2 SQIVND (reference sequence). CDR3 size: 20 residues. V was pared by 2 bases and J by 3 bases, with 28 bases between. The CDR3: CASSITGVKLEKVFHTEAFF. For the CDR3, the DNA is TGTGCCAGTAGTATAACTGGAGTTAAACTAGAAAAGGTATTTCACACTGAAGCTTTCTTT.